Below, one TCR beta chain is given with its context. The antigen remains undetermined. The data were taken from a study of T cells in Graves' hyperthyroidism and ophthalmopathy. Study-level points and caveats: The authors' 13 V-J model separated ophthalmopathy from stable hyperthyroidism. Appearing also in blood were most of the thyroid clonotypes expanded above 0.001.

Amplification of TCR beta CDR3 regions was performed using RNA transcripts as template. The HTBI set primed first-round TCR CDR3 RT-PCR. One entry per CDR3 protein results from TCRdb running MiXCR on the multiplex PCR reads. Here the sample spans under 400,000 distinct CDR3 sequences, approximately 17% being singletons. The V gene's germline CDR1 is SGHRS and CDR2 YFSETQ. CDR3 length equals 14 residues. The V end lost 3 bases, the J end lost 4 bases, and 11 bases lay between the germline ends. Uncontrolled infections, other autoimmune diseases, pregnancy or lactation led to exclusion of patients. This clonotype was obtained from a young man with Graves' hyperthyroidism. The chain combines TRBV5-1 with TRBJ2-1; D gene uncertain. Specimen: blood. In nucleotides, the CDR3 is TGCGCCAGCAGCTCCCCGGGCATTTACAATGAGCAGTTCTTC. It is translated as CASSSPGIYNEQFF.